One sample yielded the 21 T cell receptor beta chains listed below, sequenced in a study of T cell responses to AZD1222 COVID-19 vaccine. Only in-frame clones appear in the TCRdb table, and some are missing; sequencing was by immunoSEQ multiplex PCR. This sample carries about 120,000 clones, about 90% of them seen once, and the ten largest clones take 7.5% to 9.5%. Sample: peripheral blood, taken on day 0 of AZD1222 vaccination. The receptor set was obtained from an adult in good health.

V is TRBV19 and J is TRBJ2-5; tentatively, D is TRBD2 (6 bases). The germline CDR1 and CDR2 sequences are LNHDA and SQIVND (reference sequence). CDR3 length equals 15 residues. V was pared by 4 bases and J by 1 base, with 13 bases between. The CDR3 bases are TGTGCCAGTAGTAGGGGGGAGGACGTCCAAGAGACCCAGTACTTC. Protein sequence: CASSRGEDVQETQYF.

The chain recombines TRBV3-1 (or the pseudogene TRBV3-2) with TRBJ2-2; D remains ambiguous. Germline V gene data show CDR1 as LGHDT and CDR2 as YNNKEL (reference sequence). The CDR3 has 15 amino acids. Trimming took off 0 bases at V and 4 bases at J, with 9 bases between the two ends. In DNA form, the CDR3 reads TGTGCCAGCAGCCAAGACACCGGGTTCACCGGGGAGCTGTTTTTT. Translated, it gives CASSQDTGFTGELFF.

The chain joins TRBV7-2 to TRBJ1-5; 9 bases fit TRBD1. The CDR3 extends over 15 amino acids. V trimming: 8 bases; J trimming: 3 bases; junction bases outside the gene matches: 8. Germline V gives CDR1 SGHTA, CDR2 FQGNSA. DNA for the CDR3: TGTGCCAGCCGACCCGGGACAGGGATCAATCAGCCCCAGCATTTT. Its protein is CASRPGTGINQPQHF.

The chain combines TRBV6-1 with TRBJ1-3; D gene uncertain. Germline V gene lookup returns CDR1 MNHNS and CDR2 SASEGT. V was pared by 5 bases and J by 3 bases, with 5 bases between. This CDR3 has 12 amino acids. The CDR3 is CASSWDGNTIYF. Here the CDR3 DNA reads TGTGCCAGCAGTTGGGATGGAAACACCATATATTTT.

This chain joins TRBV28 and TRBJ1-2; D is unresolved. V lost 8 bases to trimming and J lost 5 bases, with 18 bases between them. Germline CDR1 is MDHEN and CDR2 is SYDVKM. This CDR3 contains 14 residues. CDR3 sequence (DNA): TGTGCCAGCGGAAAGGACCGGCTGTTGTATGGCTACACCTTC. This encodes CASGKDRLLYGYTF.

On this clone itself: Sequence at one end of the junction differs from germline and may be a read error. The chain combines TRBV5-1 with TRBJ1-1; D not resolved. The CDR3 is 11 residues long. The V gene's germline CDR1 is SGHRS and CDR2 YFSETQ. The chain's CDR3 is CASRLDTEAFF. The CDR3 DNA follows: TGCGCCAGCAGGTTGGACACTGAAGCTTTCTTT.

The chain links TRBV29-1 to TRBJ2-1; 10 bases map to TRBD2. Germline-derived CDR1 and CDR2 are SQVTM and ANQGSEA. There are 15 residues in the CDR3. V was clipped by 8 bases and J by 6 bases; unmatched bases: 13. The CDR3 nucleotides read TGCAGCTCAAACCCCGGGACTAGCGTGGGCAATGAGCAGTTCTTC. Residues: CSSNPGTSVGNEQFF.

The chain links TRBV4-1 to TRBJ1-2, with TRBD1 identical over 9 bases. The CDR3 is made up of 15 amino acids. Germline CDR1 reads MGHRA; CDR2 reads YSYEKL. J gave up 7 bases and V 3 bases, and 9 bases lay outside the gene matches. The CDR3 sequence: CASSHPGQGGSGYTF. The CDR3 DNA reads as TGCGCCAGCAGCCATCCGGGACAGGGAGGGAGTGGCTACACCTTC.

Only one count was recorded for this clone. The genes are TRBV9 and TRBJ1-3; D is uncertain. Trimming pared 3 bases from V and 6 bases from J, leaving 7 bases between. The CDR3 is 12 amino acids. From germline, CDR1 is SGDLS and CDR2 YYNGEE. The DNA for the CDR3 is TGTGCCAGCAGCGGCCCTTTAAACACCATATATTTT. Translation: CASSGPLNTIYF.

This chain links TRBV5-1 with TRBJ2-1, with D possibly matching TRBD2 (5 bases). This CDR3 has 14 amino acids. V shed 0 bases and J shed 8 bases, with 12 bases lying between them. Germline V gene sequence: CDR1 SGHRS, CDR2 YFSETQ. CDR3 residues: CASSLGTIGDEQFF. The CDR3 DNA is TGCGCCAGCAGCTTGGGCACCATCGGGGATGAGCAGTTCTTC. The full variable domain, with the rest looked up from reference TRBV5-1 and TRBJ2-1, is KAGVTQTPRYLIKTRGQQVTLSCSPISGHRSVSWYQQTPGQGLQFLFEYFSETQRNKGNFPGRFSGRQFSNSRSEMNVSTLELGDSALYLCASSLGTIGDEQFFGPGTRLTVL.

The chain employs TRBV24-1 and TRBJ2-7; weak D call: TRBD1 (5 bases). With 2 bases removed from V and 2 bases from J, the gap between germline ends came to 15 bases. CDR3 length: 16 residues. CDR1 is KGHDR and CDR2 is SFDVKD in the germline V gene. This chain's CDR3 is CATSDSAPTGPYEQYF. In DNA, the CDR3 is TGTGCCACCAGTGATTCGGCTCCTACAGGCCCCTACGAGCAGTACTTC.

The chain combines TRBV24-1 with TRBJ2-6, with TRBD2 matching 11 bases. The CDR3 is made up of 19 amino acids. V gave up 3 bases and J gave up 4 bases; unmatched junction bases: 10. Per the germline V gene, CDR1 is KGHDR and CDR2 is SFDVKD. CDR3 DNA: TGTGCCACCAGTGATGCCTTTCTAGCGGGAGGCTCCGGGGCCAACGTCCTGACTTTC. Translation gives CATSDAFLAGGSGANVLTF.

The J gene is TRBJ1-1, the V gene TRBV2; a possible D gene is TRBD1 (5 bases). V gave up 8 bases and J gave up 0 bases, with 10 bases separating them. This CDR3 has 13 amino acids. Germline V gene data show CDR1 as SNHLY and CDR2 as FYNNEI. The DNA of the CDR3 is TGTGCCAGCGGTACGGACATGAACACTGAAGCTTTCTTT. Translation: CASGTDMNTEAFF.

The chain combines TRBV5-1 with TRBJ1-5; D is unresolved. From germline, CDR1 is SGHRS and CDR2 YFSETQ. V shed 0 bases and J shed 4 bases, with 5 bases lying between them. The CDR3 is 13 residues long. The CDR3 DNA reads TGCGCCAGCAGCTTGGCTGCTAATCAGCCCCAGCATTTT. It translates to CASSLAANQPQHF.

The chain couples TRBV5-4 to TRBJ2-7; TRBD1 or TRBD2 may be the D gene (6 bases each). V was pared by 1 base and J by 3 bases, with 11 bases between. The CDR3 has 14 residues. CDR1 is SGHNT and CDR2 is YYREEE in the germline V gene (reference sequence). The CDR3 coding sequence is TGTGCCAGCAGCTTGAGTGGGGGGCTCTACGAGCAGTACTTC. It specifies CASSLSGGLYEQYF. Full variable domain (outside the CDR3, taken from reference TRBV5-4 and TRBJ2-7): ETGVTQSPTHLIKTRGQQVTLRCSSQSGHNTVSWYQQALGQGPQFIFQYYREEENGRGNFPPRFSGLQFPNYSSELNVNALELDDSALYLCASSLSGGLYEQYFGPGTRLTVT.

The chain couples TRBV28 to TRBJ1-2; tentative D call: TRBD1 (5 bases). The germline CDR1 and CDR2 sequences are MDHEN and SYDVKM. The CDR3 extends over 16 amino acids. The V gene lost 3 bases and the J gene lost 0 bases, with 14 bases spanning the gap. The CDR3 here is CASSFNLGGSNYGYTF. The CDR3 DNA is TGTGCCAGCAGTTTCAATCTTGGGGGATCTAACTATGGCTACACCTTC.

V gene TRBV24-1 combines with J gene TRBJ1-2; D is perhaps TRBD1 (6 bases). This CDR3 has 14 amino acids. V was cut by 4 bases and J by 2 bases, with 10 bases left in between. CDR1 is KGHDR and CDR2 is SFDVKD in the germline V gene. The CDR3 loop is CATSEGGGNYGYTF. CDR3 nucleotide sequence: TGTGCCACCAGTGAAGGAGGGGGGAACTATGGCTACACCTTC.

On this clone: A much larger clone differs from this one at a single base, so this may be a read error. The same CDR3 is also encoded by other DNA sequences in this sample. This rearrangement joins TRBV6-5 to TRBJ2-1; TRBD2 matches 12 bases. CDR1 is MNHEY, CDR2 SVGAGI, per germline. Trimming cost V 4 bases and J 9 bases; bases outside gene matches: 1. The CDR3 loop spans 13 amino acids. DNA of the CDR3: TGTGCCAGCAGTTCGGGACTAGCGGGTGAGCAGTTCTTC. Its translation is CASSSGLAGEQFF.

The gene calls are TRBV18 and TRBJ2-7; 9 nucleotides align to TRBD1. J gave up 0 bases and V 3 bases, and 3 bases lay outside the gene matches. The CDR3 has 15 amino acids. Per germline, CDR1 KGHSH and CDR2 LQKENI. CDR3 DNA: TGTGCCAGCTCACCGGGGACAGGGAGCTCCTACGAGCAGTACTTC. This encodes CASSPGTGSSYEQYF.

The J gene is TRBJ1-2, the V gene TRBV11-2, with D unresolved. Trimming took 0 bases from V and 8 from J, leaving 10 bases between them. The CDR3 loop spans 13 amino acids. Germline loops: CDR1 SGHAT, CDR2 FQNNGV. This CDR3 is CASSLEGRTGYTF. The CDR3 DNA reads TGTGCCAGCAGCTTAGAAGGACGGACGGGCTACACCTTC.

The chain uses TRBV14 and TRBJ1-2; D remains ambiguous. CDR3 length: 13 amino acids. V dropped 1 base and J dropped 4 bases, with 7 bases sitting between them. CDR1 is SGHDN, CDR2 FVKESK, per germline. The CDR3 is CASSQGRAYGYTF. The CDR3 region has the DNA TGTGCCAGCAGCCAAGGAAGGGCCTATGGCTACACCTTC.